This T cell receptor beta chain was recovered during a study of shared clonotypes between healthy human individuals. About the research overall: A couple of female and three male donors aged 18 to 49 were enrolled.

The split of CD4+ cells yielded CD45RA+ naive and CD45RA-negative memory subsets. The CDR3 sequence is 16 residues long. Germline CDR1 and CDR2: SGHVS and FQNEAQ. V lost 5 bases and J lost 7; bases outside the gene matches: 13. In the original workflow: ImmunoSEQ sequences covered only the junction and lacked quality scores; filtering therefore differed. TCRdb's table, derived via immunoSEQ multiplex PCR, lists solely in-frame clones and lacks some. V and J calls and clone size are as listed in that table; D and trimming were resolved from the DNA. The sample holds about 2.3 million clones, less than 95% seen once. Broader study findings: Sampling was confined to blood; repertoires within tissues likely differ.

With respect to this clone: Its antigen is unknown.

The gene calls are TRBV7-8 and TRBJ1-4; TRBD1 aligns across 7 bases. The sequencing sample was made of naive CD4+ T cells from PBMCs. The subset: CD45RA+ positively selected. The TCR comes from a man between 18 and 35 years old in good health. Some clones in this sample may be carry-over from other donors' samples. CDR3 coding DNA: TGTGCCAGCAGCGCTTACACACAGGGGTTGGGTGAAAAACTGTTTTTT. Translated, it gives CASSAYTQGLGEKLFF.